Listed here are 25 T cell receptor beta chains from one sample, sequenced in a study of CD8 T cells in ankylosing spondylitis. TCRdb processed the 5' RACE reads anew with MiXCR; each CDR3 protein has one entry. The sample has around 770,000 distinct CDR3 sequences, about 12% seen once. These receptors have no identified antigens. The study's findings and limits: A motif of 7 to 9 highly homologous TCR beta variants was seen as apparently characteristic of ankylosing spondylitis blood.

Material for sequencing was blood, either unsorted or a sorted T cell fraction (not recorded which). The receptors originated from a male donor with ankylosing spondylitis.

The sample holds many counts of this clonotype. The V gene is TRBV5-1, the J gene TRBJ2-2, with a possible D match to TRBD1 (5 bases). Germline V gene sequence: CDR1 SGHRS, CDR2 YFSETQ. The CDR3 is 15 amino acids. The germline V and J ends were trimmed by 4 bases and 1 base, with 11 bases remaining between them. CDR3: CASSPYGQNTGELFF. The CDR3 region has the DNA TGCGCCAGCAGCCCCTATGGACAGAACACCGGGGAGCTGTTTTTT.

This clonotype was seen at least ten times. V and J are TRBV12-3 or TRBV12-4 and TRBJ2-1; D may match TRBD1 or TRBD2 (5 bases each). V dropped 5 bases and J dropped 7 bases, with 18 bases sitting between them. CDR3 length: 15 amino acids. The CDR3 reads CASSALGAGRNEQFF. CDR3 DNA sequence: TGTGCCAGCAGTGCCCTCGGGGCAGGGCGGAATGAGCAGTTCTTC.

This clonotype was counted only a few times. CDR3 amino acids: CSATTGGSYEQYF. The CDR3 bases are TGCAGTGCTACGACAGGGGGCTCCTACGAGCAGTACTTC. This chain connects TRBV20-1 to TRBJ2-7; 9 bases line up with TRBD1. Trimming removed 4 bases from V and 0 bases from J; junction bases left unmatched: 1. The CDR3 has 13 residues. Germline V gene data show CDR1 as DFQATT and CDR2 as SNEGSKA (reference sequence).

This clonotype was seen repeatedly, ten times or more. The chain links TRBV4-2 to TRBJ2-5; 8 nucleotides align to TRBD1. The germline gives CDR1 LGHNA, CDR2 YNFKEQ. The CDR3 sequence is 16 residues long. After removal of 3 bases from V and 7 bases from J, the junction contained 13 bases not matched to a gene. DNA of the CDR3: TGTGCCAGCAGCCAGGATATCCCCGGACAGGGTGGGACCCAGTACTTC. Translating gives CASSQDIPGQGGTQYF.

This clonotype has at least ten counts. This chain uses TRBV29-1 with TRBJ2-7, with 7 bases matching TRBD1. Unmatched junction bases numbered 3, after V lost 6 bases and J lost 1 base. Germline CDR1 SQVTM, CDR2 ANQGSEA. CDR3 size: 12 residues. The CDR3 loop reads CSVPGQSYEQYF. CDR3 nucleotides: TGCAGCGTCCCGGGACAGTCCTACGAGCAGTACTTC.

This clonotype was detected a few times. The CDR3 loop reads CASLGGGTEAFF. The DNA of the CDR3 is TGTGCCAGCCTCGGGGGCGGCACTGAAGCTTTCTTT. V usage is TRBV11-1 and J usage is TRBJ1-1, with D possibly matching TRBD1 (6 bases). Trimming removed 8 bases at V and 4 bases at J, with 11 bases between. The CDR3 sequence is 12 residues long. In germline, CDR1 is SGHAT, CDR2 FQDESV (reference sequence). Drawing the rest from reference TRBV11-1 and TRBJ1-1, the complete variable domain is EAEVAQSPRYKITEKSQAVAFWCDPISGHATLYWYRQILGQGPELLVQFQDESVVDDSQLPKDRFSAERLKGVDSTLKIQPAELGDSAMYLCASLGGGTEAFFGQGTRLTVV.

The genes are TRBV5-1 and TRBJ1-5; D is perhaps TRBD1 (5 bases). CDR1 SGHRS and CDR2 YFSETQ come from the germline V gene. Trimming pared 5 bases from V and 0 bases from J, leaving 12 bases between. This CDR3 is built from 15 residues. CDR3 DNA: TGCGCCAGCAGGATTGACGGGACTAGCAATCAGCCCCAGCATTTT. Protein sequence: CASRIDGTSNQPQHF.

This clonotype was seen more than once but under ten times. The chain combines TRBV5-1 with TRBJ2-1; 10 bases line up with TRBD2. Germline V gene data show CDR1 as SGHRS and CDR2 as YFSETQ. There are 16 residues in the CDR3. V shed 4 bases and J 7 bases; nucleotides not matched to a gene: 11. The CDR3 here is CASSPLASGGSNEQFF. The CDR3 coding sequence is TGCGCCAGCAGCCCGCTTGCTAGCGGGGGAAGTAATGAGCAGTTCTTC.

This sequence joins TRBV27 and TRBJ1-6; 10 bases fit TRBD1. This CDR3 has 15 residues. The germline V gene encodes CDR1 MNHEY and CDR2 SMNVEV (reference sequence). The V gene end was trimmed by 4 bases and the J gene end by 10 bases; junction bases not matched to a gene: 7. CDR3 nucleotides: TGTGCCAGCAGTTCGCCGGGACAGGGGACGTCACCCCTCCACTTT. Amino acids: CASSSPGQGTSPLHF.

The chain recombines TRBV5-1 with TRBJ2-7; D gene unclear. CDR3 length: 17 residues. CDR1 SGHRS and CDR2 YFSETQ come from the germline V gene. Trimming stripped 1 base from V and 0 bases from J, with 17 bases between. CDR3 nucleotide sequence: TGCGCCAGCAGCTTGTATAGTCAGCCCACTTACTCCTACGAGCAGTACTTC. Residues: CASSLYSQPTYSYEQYF. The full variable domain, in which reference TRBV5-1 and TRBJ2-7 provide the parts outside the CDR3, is KAGVTQTPRYLIKTRGQQVTLSCSPISGHRSVSWYQQTPGQGLQFLFEYFSETQRNKGNFPGRFSGRQFSNSRSEMNVSTLELGDSALYLCASSLYSQPTYSYEQYFGPGTRLTVT.

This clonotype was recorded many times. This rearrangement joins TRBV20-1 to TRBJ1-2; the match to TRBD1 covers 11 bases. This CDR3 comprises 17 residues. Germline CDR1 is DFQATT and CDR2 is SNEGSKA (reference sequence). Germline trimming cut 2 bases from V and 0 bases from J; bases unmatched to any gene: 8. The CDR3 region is CSARIFGTGGTNYGYTF. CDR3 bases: TGCAGTGCTAGAATTTTTGGGACAGGGGGTACTAACTATGGCTACACCTTC.

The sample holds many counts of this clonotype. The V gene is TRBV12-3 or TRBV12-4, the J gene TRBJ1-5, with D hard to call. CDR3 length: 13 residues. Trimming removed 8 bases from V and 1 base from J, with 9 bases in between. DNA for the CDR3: TGTGCCAGCGGGCCCCGAAGCAATCAGCCCCAGCATTTT. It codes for CASGPRSNQPQHF.

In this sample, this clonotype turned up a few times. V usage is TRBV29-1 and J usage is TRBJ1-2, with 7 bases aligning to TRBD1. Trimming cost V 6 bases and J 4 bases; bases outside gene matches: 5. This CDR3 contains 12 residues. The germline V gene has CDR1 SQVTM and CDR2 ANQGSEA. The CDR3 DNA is TGCAGCGTACAACAGGGGACCTATGGCTACACCTTC. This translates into CSVQQGTYGYTF.

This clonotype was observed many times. The CDR3 protein is CASSPDGDQPQHF. As DNA, the CDR3 is TGTGCCAGCAGCCCTGACGGGGATCAGCCCCAGCATTTT. This chain uses TRBV12-3 or TRBV12-4 with TRBJ1-5; D gene uncertain. The length of the CDR3 is 13 residues. With 6 bases removed from V and 5 bases from J, the gap between germline ends came to 11 bases.

The DNA for the CDR3 is TGTGCCAGCAGTTTCTGGGCAGACTACGAGCAGTACTTC. Translation gives CASSFWADYEQYF. V usage is TRBV12-3 or TRBV12-4 and J usage is TRBJ2-7, with D unclear. Trimming cost V 3 bases and J 3 bases, with 9 bases left between them. This CDR3 has 13 amino acids.

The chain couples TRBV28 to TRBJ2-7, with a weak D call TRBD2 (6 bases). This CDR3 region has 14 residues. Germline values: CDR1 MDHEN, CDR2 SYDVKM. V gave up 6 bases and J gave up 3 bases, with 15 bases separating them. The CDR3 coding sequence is TGTGCCAGCAGGCTCCCGGGGGAGCTCTACGAGCAGTACTTC. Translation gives CASRLPGELYEQYF.

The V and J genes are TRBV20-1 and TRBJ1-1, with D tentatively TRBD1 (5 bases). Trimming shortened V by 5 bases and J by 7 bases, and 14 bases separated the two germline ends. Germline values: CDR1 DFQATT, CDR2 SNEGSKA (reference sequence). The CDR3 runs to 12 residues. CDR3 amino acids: CSAGYTGGEAFF. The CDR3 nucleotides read TGCAGTGCTGGTTATACGGGGGGTGAAGCTTTCTTT.

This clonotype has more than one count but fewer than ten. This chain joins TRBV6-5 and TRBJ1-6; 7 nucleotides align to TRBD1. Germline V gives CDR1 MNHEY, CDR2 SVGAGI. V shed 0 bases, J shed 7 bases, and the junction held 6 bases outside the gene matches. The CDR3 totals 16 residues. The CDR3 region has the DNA TGTGCCAGCAGTTACTCTAACAGGGGATCAAATTCACCCCTCCACTTT. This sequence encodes CASSYSNRGSNSPLHF.

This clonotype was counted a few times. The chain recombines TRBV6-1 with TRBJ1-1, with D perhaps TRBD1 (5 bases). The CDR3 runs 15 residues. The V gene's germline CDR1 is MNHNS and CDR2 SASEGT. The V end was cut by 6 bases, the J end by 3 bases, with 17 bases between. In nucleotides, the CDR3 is TGTGCCAGCAGCCCCCCCGGGGTGGGGGACACTGAAGCTTTCTTT. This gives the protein CASSPPGVGDTEAFF.

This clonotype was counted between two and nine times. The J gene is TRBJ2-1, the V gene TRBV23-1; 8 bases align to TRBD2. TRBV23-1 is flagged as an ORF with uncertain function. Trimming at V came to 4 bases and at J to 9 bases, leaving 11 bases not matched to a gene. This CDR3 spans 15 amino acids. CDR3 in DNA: TGCGCCAGCAGTCCGACTAGCGAATTAGATAGTGAGCAGTTCTTC. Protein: CASSPTSELDSEQFF.

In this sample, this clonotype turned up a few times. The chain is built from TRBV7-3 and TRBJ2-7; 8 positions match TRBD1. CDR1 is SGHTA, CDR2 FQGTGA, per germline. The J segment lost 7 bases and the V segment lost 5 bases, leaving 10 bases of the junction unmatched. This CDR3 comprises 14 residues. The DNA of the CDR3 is TGTGCCAGCAGCCAAGCAGGGGGCGCCGGGGAGCAGTACTTC. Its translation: CASSQAGGAGEQYF.

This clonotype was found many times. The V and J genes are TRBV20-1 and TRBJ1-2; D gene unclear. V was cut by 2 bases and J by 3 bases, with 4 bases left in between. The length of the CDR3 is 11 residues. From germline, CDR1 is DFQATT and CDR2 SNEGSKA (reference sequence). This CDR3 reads CSARTDYGYTF. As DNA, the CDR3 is TGCAGTGCTAGAACGGACTATGGCTACACCTTC.

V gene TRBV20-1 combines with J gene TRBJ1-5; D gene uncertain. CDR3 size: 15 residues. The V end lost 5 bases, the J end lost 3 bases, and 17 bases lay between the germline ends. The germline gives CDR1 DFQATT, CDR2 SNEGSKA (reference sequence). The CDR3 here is CSAHGPDPLNQPQHF. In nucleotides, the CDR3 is TGCAGTGCTCATGGACCGGACCCTCTCAATCAGCCCCAGCATTTT.

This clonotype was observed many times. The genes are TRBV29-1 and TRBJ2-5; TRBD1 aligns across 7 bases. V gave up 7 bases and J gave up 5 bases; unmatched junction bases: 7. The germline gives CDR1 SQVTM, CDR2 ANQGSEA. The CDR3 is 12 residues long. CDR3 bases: TGCAGCGGGGAACAGGGGCGGGAGACCCAGTACTTC. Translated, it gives CSGEQGRETQYF.

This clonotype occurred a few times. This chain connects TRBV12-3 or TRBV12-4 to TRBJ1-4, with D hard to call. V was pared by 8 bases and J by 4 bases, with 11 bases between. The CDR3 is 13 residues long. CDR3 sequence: CASLAAFNEKLFF. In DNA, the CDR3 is TGTGCCAGCCTAGCAGCTTTTAATGAAAAACTGTTTTTT.